This TCR beta chain stems from a study of T cell clusters in autoimmune cytopenias. General study results and limits: Physiological T cell clusters of healthy donors were apparently absent in primary autoimmune cytopenia patients.

Tens of thousands of genome equivalents of blood DNA were amplified for TRB. Multiplex touch-down PCR amplified TRB using TRB-A and TRB-B pools in one tube. TCRdb reprocessed the multiplex PCR reads; each CDR3 protein has one entry and no DNA is given. This repertoire includes 4,500 to 7,000 distinct CDR3 sequences. Remarks on this clonotype: Its antigen remains unidentified.

The CDR3 has 19 residues. From germline, CDR1 is MGHRA and CDR2 YSYEKL. This sample also appeared in a second study, on T cell repertoires in aging, cancer and after chemotherapy. This second study says: Healthy donor repertoires were recorded over several months to years and showed clear clonal overlap. Median generation probability rose over the chemotherapy interval in each cancer cohort, suggesting rebound thymic output.

The genes are TRBV4-1 and TRBJ2-2; TCRdb lists TRBD2, though no DNA is available to test this call. The sequencing input was peripheral blood. This receptor was taken from a human donor in good health. The CDR3 protein is CASSQEYGRPVRSTGELFF.